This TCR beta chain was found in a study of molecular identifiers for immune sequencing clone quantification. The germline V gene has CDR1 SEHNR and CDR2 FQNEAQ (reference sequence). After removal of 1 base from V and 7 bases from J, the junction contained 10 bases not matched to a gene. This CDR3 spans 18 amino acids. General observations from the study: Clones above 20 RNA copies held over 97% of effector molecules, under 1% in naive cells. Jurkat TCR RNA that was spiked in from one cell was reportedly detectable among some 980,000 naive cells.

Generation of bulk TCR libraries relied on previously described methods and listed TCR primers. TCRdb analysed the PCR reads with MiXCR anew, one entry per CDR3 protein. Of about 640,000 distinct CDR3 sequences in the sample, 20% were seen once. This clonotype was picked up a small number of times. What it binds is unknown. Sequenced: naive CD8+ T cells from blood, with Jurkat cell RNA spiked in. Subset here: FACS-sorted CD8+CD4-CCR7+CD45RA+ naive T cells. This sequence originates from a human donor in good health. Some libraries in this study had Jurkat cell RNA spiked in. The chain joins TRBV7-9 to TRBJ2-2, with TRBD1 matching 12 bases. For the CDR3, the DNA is TGTGCCAGCAGCTTAGTCCACCGGGACAGGGGGCCCGGCGGGGAGCTGTTTTTT. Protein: CASSLVHRDRGPGGELFF.